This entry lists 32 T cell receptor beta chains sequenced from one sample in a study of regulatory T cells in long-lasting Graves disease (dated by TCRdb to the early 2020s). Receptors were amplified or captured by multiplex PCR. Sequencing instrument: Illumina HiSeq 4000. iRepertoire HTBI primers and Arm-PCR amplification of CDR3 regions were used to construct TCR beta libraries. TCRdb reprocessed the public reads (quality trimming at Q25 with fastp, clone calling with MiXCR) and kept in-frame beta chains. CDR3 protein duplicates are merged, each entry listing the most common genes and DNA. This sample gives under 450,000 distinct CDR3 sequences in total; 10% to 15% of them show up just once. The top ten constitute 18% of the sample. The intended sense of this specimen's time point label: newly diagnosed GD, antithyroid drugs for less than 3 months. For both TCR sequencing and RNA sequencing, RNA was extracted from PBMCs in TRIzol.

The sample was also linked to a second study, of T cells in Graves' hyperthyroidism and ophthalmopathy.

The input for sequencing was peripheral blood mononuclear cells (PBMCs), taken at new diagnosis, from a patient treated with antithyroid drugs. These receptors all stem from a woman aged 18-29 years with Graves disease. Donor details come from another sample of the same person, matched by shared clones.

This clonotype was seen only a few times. The CDR3 here is CASIGSTEAFF. The CDR3 DNA reads as TGTGCCAGTATCGGCTCCACTGAAGCTTTCTTT. The gene calls are TRBV19 and TRBJ1-1; D unclear. Trimming removed 7 bases at V and 4 bases at J, with 7 bases between. Germline CDR1 LNHDA, CDR2 SQIVND (reference sequence). The CDR3 loop spans 11 amino acids.

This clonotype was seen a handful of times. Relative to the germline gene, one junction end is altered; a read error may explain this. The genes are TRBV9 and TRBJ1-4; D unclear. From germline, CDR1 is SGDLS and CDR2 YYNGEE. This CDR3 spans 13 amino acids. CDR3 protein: CASSARGQVPLHF. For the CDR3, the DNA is TGTGCCAGCAGCGCCAGAGGGCAGGTACCTCTCCATTTT.

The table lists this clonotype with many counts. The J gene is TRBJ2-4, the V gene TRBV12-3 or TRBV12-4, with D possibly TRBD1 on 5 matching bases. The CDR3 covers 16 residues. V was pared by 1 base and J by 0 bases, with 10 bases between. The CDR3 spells CASSLGGNLAKNIQYF. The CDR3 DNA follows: TGTGCCAGCAGTTTAGGGGGCAACTTAGCCAAAAACATTCAGTACTTC.

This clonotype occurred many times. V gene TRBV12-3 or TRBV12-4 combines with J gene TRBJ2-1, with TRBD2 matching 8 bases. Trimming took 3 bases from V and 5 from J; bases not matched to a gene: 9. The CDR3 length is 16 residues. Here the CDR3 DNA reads TGTGCCAGCAGTTTTCTAGCGGGTGGGTGGGACAATGAGCAGTTCTTC. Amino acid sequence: CASSFLAGGWDNEQFF.

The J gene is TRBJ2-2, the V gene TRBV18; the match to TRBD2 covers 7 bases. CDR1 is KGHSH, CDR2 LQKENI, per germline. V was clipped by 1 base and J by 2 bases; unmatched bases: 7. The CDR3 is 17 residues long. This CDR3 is CASSPLGLVLNTGELFF. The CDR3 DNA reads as TGTGCCAGCTCACCACTTGGACTAGTACTAAACACCGGGGAGCTGTTTTTT.

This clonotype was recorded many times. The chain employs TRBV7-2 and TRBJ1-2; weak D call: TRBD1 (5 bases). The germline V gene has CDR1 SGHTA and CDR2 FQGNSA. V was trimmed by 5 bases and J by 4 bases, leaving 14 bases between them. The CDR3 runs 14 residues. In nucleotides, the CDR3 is TGTGCCAGCAGCACCAGGGCCCGGGGCTATGGCTACACCTTC. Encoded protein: CASSTRARGYGYTF.

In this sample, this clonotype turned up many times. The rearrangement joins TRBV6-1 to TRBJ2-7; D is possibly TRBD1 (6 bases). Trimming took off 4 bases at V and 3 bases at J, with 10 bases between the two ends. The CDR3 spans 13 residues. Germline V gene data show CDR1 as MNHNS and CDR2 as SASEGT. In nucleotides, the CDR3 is TGTGCCAGCAGTGCTGACAGGAGCTACGAGCAGTACGTC. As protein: CASSADRSYEQYV.

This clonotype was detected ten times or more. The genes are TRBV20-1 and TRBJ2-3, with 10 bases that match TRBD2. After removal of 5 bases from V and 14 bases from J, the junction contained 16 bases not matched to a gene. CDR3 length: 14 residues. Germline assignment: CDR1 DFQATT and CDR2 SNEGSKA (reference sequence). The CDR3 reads CSAPTSGEIHSPYF. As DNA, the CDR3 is TGCAGTGCTCCTACTAGCGGGGAGATTCACTCGCCGTATTTT.

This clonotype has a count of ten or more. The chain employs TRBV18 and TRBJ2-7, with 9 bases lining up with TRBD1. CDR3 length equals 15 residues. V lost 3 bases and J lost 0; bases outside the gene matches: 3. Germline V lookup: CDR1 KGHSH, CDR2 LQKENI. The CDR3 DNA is TGTGCCAGCTCACCCGGGACAGGGAGCTCCTACGAGCAGTACTTC. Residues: CASSPGTGSSYEQYF.

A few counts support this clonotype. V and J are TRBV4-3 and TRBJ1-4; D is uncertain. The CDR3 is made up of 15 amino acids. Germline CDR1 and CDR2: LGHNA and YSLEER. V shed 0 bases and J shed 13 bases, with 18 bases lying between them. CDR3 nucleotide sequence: TGCGCCAGCAGCCAAGATCTACGTCGGGAAGGGAGACTGTTTTTT. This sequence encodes CASSQDLRREGRLFF.

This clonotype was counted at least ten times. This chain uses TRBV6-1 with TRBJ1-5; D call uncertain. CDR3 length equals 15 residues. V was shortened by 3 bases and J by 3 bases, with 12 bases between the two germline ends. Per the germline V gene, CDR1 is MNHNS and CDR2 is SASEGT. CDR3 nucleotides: TGTGCCAGCAGTGACTATGGAGGAAACAATCAGCCCCAGCATTTT. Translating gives CASSDYGGNNQPQHF.

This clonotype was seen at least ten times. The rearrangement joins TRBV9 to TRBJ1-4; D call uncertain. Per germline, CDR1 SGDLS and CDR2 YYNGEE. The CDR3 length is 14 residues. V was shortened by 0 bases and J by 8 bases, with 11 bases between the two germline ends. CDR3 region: CASSVGGRLEKLFF. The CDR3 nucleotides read TGTGCCAGCAGCGTAGGAGGACGATTAGAAAAACTGTTTTTT.

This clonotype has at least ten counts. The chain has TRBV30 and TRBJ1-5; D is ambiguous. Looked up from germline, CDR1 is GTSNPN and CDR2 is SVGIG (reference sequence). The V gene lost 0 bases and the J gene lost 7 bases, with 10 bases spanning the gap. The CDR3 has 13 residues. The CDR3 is CAWSVLGGQPQHF. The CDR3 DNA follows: TGTGCCTGGAGTGTACTTGGAGGACAGCCCCAGCATTTT.

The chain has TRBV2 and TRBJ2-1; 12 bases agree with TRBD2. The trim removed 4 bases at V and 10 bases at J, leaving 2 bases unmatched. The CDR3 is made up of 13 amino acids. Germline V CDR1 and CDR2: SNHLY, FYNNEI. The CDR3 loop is CASSGLAGDEQFF. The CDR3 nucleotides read TGTGCCAGCAGTGGACTAGCGGGGGACGAGCAGTTCTTC.

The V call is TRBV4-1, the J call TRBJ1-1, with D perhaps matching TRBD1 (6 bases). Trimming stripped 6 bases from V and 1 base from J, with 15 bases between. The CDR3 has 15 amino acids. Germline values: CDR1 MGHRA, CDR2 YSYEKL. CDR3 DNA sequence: TGCGCCAGCAGTCCCGTACAGGGTGGGAACACTGAAGCTTTCTTT. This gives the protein CASSPVQGGNTEAFF.

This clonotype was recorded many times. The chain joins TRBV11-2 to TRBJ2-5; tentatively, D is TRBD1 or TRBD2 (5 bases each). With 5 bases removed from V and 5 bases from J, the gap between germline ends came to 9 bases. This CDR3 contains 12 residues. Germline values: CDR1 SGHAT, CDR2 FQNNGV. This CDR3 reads CASSPEGETQYF. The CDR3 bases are TGTGCCAGCAGCCCCGAGGGGGAGACCCAGTACTTC.

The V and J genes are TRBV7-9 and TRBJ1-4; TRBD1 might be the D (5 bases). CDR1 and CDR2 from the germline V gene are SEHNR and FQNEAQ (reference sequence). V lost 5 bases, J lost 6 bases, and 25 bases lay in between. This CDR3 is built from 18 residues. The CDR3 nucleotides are TGTGCCAGCAGCACCCGGGACTCCCACTATCAGCGGGATGAAAAACTGTTTTTT. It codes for CASSTRDSHYQRDEKLFF.

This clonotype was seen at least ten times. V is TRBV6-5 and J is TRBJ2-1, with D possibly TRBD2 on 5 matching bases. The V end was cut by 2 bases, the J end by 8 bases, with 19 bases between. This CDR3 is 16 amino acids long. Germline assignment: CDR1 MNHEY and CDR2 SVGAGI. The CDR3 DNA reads TGTGCCAGCAGTTACCCCGGACTGGGGAGAAGGCATGAGCAGTTCTTC. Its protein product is CASSYPGLGRRHEQFF.

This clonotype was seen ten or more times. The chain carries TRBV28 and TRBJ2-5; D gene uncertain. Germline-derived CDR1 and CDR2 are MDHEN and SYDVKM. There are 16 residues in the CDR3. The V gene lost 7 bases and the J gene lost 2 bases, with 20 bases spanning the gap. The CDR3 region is CASTPLSSSNQETQYF. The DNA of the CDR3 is TGTGCCAGCACCCCGCTAAGTAGCTCTAATCAAGAGACCCAGTACTTC.

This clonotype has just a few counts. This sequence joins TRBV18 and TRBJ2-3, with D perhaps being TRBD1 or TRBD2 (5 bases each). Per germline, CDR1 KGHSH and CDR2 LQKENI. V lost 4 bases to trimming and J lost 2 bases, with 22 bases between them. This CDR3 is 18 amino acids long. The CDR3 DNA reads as TGTGCCAGCTCACAGGGACCAGGGCTCTCCCGACTCACAGATACGCAGTATTTT. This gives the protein CASSQGPGLSRLTDTQYF.

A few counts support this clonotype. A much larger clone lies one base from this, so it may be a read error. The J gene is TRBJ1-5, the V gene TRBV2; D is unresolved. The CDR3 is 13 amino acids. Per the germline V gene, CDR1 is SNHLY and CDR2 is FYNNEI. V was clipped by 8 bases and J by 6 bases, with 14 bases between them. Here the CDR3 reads CASRGRKSQPQHF. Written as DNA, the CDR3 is TGTGCCAGCCGGGGAAGGAAGTCTCAGCCCCAGCATTTT.

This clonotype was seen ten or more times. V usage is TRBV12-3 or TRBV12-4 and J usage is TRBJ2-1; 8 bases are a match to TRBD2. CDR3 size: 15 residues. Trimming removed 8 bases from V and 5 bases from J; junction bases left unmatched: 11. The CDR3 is CASGQTSGTDNEQFF. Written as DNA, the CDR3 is TGTGCCAGCGGACAAACTAGCGGAACCGACAATGAGCAGTTCTTC.

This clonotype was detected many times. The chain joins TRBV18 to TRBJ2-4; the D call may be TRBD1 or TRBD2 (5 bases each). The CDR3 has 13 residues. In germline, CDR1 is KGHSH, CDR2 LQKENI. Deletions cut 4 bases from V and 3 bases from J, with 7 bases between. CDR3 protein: CASSQGSKNIQYF. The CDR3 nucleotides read TGTGCCAGCTCACAGGGGAGCAAAAACATTCAGTACTTC.

The CDR3 DNA sequence: TGCGCCAGCAGCTTTAAGGGGAGTAGCTCCTACGAGCAGTACGTC. It encodes CASSFKGSSSYEQYV. The chain couples TRBV5-1 to TRBJ2-7; the D gene could be TRBD1 or TRBD2 (5 bases each). The CDR3 has 15 amino acids. Germline loops: CDR1 SGHRS, CDR2 YFSETQ. V lost 2 bases to trimming and J lost 0 bases, with 12 bases between them.

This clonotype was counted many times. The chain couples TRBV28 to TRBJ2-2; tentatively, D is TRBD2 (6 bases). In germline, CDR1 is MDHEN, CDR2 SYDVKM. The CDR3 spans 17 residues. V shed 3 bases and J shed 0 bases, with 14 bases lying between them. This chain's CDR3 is CASSFQTGVANTGELFF. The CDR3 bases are TGTGCCAGCAGTTTCCAGACGGGGGTAGCGAACACCGGGGAGCTGTTTTTT.

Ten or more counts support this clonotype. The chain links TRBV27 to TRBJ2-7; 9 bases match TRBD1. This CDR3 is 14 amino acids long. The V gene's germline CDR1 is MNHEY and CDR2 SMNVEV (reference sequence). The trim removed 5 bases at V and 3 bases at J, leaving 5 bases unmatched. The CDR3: CASSPGTGIYEQYF. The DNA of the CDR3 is TGTGCCAGCAGTCCGGGGACAGGGATCTACGAGCAGTACTTC.

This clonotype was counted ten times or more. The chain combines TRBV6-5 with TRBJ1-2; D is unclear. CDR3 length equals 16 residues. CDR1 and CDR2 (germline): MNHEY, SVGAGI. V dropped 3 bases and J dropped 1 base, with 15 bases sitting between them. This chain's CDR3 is CASSYGSGISNYGYTF. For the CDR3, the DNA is TGTGCCAGCAGTTATGGATCCGGGATTAGTAACTATGGCTACACCTTC.

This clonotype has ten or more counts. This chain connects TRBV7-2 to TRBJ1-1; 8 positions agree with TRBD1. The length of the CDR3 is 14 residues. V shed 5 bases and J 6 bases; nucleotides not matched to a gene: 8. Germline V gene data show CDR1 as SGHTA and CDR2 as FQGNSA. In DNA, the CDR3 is TGTGCCAGCAGCCCATACGGGACAGGAGCTGAAGCTTTCTTT. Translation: CASSPYGTGAEAFF.

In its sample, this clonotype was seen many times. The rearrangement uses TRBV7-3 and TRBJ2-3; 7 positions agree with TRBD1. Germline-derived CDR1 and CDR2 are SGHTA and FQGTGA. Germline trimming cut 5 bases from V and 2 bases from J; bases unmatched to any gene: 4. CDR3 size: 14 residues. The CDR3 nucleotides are TGTGCCAGCAGCCAAACAGGGGACACAGATACGCAGTATTTT. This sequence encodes CASSQTGDTDTQYF.

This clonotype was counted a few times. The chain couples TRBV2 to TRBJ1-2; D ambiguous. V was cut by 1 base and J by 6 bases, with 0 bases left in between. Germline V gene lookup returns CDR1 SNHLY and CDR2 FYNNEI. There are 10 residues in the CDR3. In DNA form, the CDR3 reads TGTGCCAGCAGTGAAGATGGCTACACCTTC. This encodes CASSEDGYTF.

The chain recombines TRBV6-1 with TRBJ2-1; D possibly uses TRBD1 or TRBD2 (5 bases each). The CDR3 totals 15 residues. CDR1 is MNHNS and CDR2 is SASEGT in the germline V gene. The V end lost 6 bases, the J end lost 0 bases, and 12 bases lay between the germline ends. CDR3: CASSPGASSYNEQFF. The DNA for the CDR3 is TGTGCCAGCAGCCCCGGGGCCAGCTCCTACAATGAGCAGTTCTTC.

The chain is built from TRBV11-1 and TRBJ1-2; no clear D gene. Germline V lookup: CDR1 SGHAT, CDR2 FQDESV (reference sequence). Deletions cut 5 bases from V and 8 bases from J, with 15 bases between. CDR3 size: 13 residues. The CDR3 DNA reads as TGTGCCAGCAGCCGCGGACCACACGAGGGCTACACCTTC. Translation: CASSRGPHEGYTF.